The rows below give T cell receptor beta chains drawn from one sample of a study of blood T cell repertoires in COVID-19. Assay: immunoSEQ multiplex PCR; the TCRdb copy retains only in-frame clones and omits some. The table has approximately 50,000 clones, about 83% seen once; the top ten hold under 7%. The sequenced sample was peripheral blood. These receptors originate from a man between 65 and 79 years old with active COVID-19. Each CDR3 is given with its conserved first and last residue. Fields, in order: V gene, D gene, J gene, clone size, CDR3 protein, CDR3 DNA. The D gene is left open where the match is weak. Size is omitted from some rows. Given values are once, few, many or a class for expanded clones.

V: TRBV6-5
D: NA
J: TRBJ1-1
size: NA
CDR3: CASSYSLMDTEAFF
DNA: TGTGCCAGCAGTTACTCACTAATGGACACTGAAGCTTTCTTT

V: TRBV7-2
D: NA
J: TRBJ1-4
size: NA
CDR3: CASSSIRWEKLFF
DNA: TGTGCCAGCAGCTCAATACGGTGGGAAAAACTGTTTTTT

V: TRBV2
D: TRBD2
J: TRBJ2-3
size: once
CDR3: CASTGLAGGLGTDTQYF
DNA: TGTGCCAGCACCGGACTAGCGGGGGGATTGGGGACAGATACGCAGTATTTT

V: TRBV7-2
D: TRBD1
J: TRBJ1-1
size: NA
CDR3: CASSRSGQGATNTEAFF
DNA: TGTGCCAGCAGCCGTAGCGGGCAGGGGGCAACGAACACTGAAGCTTTCTTT

V: TRBV7-3
D: TRBD2
J: TRBJ2-7
size: NA
CDR3: CASSLGAGDEQYF
DNA: TGTGCCAGCAGCTTAGGGGCGGGGGACGAGCAGTACTTC

V: TRBV7-8
D: NA
J: TRBJ1-4
size: NA
CDR3: CASSDRSTNEKLFF
DNA: TGTGCCAGCAGCGACCGGAGTACTAATGAAAAACTGTTTTTT

V: TRBV27
D: NA
J: TRBJ2-7
size: NA
CDR3: CASRDRSYSYEQYF
DNA: TGTGCCAGCAGGGACAGAAGCTACTCCTACGAGCAGTACTTC

V: TRBV18
D: TRBD1
J: TRBJ1-1
size: once
CDR3: CASSPPSGGIHTEAFF
DNA: TGTGCCAGCTCACCACCCTCAGGGGGGATCCACACTGAAGCTTTCTTT

V: TRBV4-1
D: NA
J: TRBJ1-2
size: NA
CDR3: CASSQLGDIYGYTF
DNA: TGCGCCAGCAGCCAATTGGGGGACATCTATGGCTACACCTTC

V: TRBV3-1/TRBV3-2
D: NA
J: TRBJ1-1
size: NA
CDR3: CASSLGGEAFF
DNA: TGTGCCAGCAGCCTCGGGGGGGAAGCTTTCTTT

V: TRBV19
D: TRBD1
J: TRBJ2-1
size: NA
CDR3: CASRDPGGYNEQFF
DNA: TGTGCCAGTAGGGACCCAGGGGGTTACAATGAGCAATTCTTC

V: TRBV6-5
D: NA
J: TRBJ1-4
size: NA
CDR3: CASSRTATNEKLFF
DNA: TGTGCCAGCAGTCGGACTGCAACTAATGAAAAACTGTTTTTT

V: TRBV7-9
D: TRBD1
J: TRBJ2-3
size: once
CDR3: CASSLAVGGQGSDTQYF
DNA: TGTGCCAGCAGCTTAGCAGTCGGCGGACAGGGTTCAGATACGCAGTATTTT

V: TRBV6-5
D: TRBD1
J: TRBJ1-1
size: NA
CDR3: CASSSTGRLTEAFF
DNA: TGTGCCAGCAGTTCGACAGGGAGGTTGACTGAAGCTTTCTTT

V: TRBV5-1
D: TRBD1
J: TRBJ2-7
size: once
CDR3: CASSSVVEQGQYEQYF
DNA: TGCGCCAGCAGCTCGGTCGTTGAACAGGGACAGTACGAGCAGTACTTC

V: TRBV5-1
D: NA
J: TRBJ1-6
size: few
CDR3: CASSLGGRSTNSPLHF
DNA: TGCGCCAGCAGCTTGGGGGGGCGATCGACGAATTCACCCCTCCACTTT

V: TRBV19
D: NA
J: TRBJ2-7
size: once
CDR3: CASKGGGPYEQYF
DNA: TGTGCCAGTAAGGGCGGGGGCCCCTACGAGCAGTACTTC

V: TRBV9
D: TRBD1
J: TRBJ2-7
size: NA
CDR3: CASSLGQGALEQYF
DNA: TGTGCCAGCAGCTTGGGACAGGGAGCTCTCGAGCAGTACTTC

V: TRBV5-4
D: TRBD1
J: TRBJ2-5
size: NA
CDR3: CASTPGGTGASHLETQYF
DNA: TGTGCCAGCACACCAGGCGGGACAGGGGCTTCGCACCTCGAGACCCAGTACTTC

V: TRBV5-1
D: NA
J: TRBJ1-3
size: NA
CDR3: CASSREANSGNTIYF
DNA: TGCGCCAGCAGCCGGGAGGCGAACTCTGGAAACACCATATATTTT

V: TRBV5-1
D: TRBD1
J: TRBJ2-7
size: NA
CDR3: CASSPDFGQGYEQYF
DNA: TGCGCCAGCAGCCCCGATTTCGGACAGGGCTACGAGCAGTACTTC

V: TRBV25-1
D: TRBD1
J: TRBJ1-4
size: NA
CDR3: CASSDLWGQRGEKLFF
DNA: TGTGCCAGCAGTGACTTATGGGGACAGAGGGGGGAAAAACTGTTTTTT

V: TRBV27
D: NA
J: TRBJ1-5
size: NA
CDR3: CASRQGTSNQPQHF
DNA: TGTGCCAGCAGACAGGGTACTAGCAATCAGCCCCAGCATTTT

V: TRBV3-1/TRBV3-2
D: TRBD2
J: TRBJ2-3
size: NA
CDR3: CASSHSGGAGTDTQYF
DNA: TGTGCCAGCAGCCACAGCGGGGGGGCCGGCACAGATACGCAGTATTTT

V: TRBV4-1
D: TRBD2
J: TRBJ2-1
size: NA
CDR3: CASSQGPPAGGLSYNEQFF
DNA: TGCGCCAGCAGCCAAGGCCCTCCAGCGGGGGGGCTCTCCTACAATGAGCAGTTCTTC

V: TRBV4-2
D: NA
J: TRBJ1-1
size: NA
CDR3: CASSQGWGGMNTEAFF
DNA: TGTGCCAGCAGCCAAGGGTGGGGAGGGATGAACACTGAAGCTTTCTTT

V: TRBV9
D: TRBD2
J: TRBJ2-1
size: NA
CDR3: CASSVGTSSYNEQFF
DNA: TGTGCCAGCAGCGTAGGGACTAGCTCCTACAATGAGCAGTTCTTC

V: TRBV5-1
D: NA
J: TRBJ1-5
size: NA
CDR3: CASSLDGGNQPQHF
DNA: TGCGCCAGCAGCTTGGATGGGGGGAATCAGCCCCAGCATTTT

V: TRBV7-9
D: NA
J: TRBJ1-4
size: NA
CDR3: CASSLGEEDGKLFF
DNA: TGTGCCAGCAGCCTAGGGGAGGAAGACGGAAAACTGTTTTTT

V: TRBV11-3
D: TRBD2
J: TRBJ2-3
size: NA
CDR3: CASSLDGGADTQYF
DNA: TGTGCCAGCAGCTTAGACGGGGGGGCAGATACGCAGTATTTT

V: TRBV5-1
D: NA
J: TRBJ2-7
size: NA
CDR3: CASSFSFYEQYF
DNA: TGCGCCAGCAGCTTCTCGTTCTACGAGCAGTACTTC

V: TRBV3-1/TRBV3-2
D: NA
J: TRBJ2-7
size: NA
CDR3: CASSLRAYEQYF
DNA: TGTGCCAGCAGCCTGCGGGCCTACGAGCAGTACTTC

V: TRBV2
D: TRBD1
J: TRBJ1-1
size: NA
CDR3: CASRLRQGTEAFF
DNA: TGTGCCAGCAGATTGAGACAGGGAACTGAAGCTTTCTTT

V: TRBV7-6
D: TRBD1
J: TRBJ2-6
size: NA
CDR3: CASSLQGAGANVLTF
DNA: TGTGCCAGCAGCTTACAGGGGGCTGGGGCCAACGTCCTGACTTTC

V: TRBV18
D: NA
J: TRBJ1-4
size: NA
CDR3: CASSPKPGLGEKLFF
DNA: TGTGCCAGCTCACCAAAACCAGGGCTCGGTGAAAAACTGTTTTTT

V: TRBV5-6
D: NA
J: TRBJ2-7
size: NA
CDR3: CASSQNIDSSYEQYF
DNA: TGTGCCAGCAGCCAAAACATCGACAGCTCCTACGAGCAGTACTTC

V: TRBV5-1
D: TRBD1
J: TRBJ2-7
size: NA
CDR3: CASSGPGTDKAYEQYF
DNA: TGCGCCAGCAGCGGTCCAGGGACAGATAAAGCCTACGAGCAGTACTTC

V: TRBV4-2
D: NA
J: TRBJ1-5
size: few
CDR3: CASSQEGTSVGPQHF
DNA: TGTGCCAGCAGCCAAGAAGGGACATCAGTTGGACCCCAGCATTTT

V: TRBV9
D: NA
J: TRBJ2-1
size: NA
CDR3: CASSGGVYNEQFF
DNA: TGTGCCAGCAGCGGGGGGGTATACAATGAGCAGTTCTTC

V: TRBV2
D: NA
J: TRBJ2-5
size: NA
CDR3: CASSLNRAQETQYF
DNA: TGTGCCAGCAGTCTCAACAGGGCCCAAGAGACCCAGTACTTC

V: TRBV5-5
D: TRBD2
J: TRBJ2-7
size: NA
CDR3: CASSLASGGIYEQYF
DNA: TGTGCCAGCAGCTTGGCTTCGGGGGGGATATACGAGCAGTACTTC

V: TRBV28
D: NA
J: TRBJ2-1
size: NA
CDR3: CASNWGRNEQFF
DNA: TGTGCCAGCAATTGGGGGAGGAATGAGCAGTTCTTC